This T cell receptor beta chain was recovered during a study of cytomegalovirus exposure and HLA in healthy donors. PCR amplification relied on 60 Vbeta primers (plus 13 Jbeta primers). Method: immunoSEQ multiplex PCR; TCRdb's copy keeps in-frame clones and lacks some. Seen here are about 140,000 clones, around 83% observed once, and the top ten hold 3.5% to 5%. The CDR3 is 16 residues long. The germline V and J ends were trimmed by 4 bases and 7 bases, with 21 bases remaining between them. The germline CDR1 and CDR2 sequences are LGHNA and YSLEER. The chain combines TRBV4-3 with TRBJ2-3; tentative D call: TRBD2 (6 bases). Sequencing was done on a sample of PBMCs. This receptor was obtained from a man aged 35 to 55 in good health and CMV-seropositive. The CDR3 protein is CASSRHSRSAGYTQYF. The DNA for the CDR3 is TGCGCCAGCAGCCGGCATTCGCGTTCCGCGGGATATACGCAGTATTTT.